One sample yielded the 26 T cell receptor beta chains listed below, sequenced in a study of cytomegalovirus exposure and HLA in healthy donors (dated by TCRdb to the late 2010s). The library was built by means of the immunoSEQ multiplex PCR assay. For the multiplex PCR, a mixture combining 60 forward primers for TCR Vbeta segments and 13 reverse primers for TCR Jbeta segments was used. TCRdb took this table from immuneACCESS and kept in-frame rearrangements with V and J called. Such tables lack part of the clones; where checked against another copy, unresolved V genes explain under half of the gap, and the rest is unexplained. Counted in this sample were some 160,000 clones; 65% to 85% of them appeared once. Of the sample, approximately 1.3% is held by the ten largest clones. Sequences were obtained from PBMCs. These receptors originate from a man aged 45-65 years in good health and CMV-seropositive.

This clone was seen only once. This sequence joins TRBV5-1 and TRBJ2-2; D gene uncertain. The V end lost 4 bases, the J end lost 8 bases, and 15 bases lay between the germline ends. This CDR3 contains 14 residues. The V gene's germline CDR1 is SGHRS and CDR2 YFSETQ. The CDR3 protein is CASSPRSAAGELFF. The CDR3 DNA follows: TGCGCCAGCAGCCCTCGATCGGCGGCAGGGGAGCTGTTTTTT.

This chain joins TRBV30 and TRBJ2-7, with TRBD2 identical over 7 bases. Trimming removed 2 bases from V and 0 bases from J; junction bases left unmatched: 4. Germline V CDR1 and CDR2: GTSNPN, SVGIG (reference sequence). This CDR3 region has 14 residues. The CDR3 region is CAWSLGGSSYEQYF. The CDR3 coding sequence is TGTGCCTGGAGTCTAGGCGGGAGCTCCTACGAGCAGTACTTC.

The chain has TRBV28 and TRBJ2-7; 13 nucleotides agree with TRBD2. With V trimmed by 4 bases and J by 7 bases, 10 bases remained unmatched. The CDR3 sequence is 16 residues long. In germline, CDR1 is MDHEN, CDR2 SYDVKM. CDR3 sequence: CASSSPGTSGVGEQYF. DNA of the CDR3: TGTGCCAGCAGTTCCCCCGGGACTAGCGGGGTCGGGGAGCAGTACTTC.

V and J are TRBV5-1 and TRBJ2-7, with TRBD2 matching over 10 bases. The junction had 7 bases not matched to a gene; V was cut back by 4 bases and J by 3 bases. There are 15 residues in the CDR3. Germline values: CDR1 SGHRS, CDR2 YFSETQ. The CDR3 nucleotides are TGCGCCAGCAGCGCCGTAGCGGGGGGACTCTACGAGCAGTACTTC. It yields the protein CASSAVAGGLYEQYF.

As to this clone: Compared with germline, one end of the junction differs, possibly owing to a read error. The identical CDR3 is also encoded by other nucleotide sequences in the sample. The chain combines TRBV5-1 with TRBJ2-7; the D is unclear. Germline V lookup: CDR1 SGHRS, CDR2 YFSETQ. CDR3 length: 15 amino acids. The CDR3 bases are TGCGCCAGCAGCTTGTATATGGGCAACTCCTATGAGCAGTACTTC. It specifies CASSLYMGNSYEQYF.

This chain connects TRBV2 to TRBJ1-1; possibly TRBD1 for D (6 bases). The V end was cut by 6 bases, the J end by 3 bases, with 11 bases between. The V gene's germline CDR1 is SNHLY and CDR2 FYNNEI. The CDR3 is made up of 13 amino acids. CDR3 loop: CASSQDSDTEAFF. The CDR3 nucleotides read TGTGCCAGCAGCCAGGACAGCGACACTGAAGCTTTCTTT. The full variable domain, its missing parts supplied by reference TRBV2 and TRBJ1-1, is EPEVTQTPSHQVTQMGQEVILRCVPISNHLYFYWYRQILGQKVEFLVSFYNNEISEKSEIFDDQFSVERPDGSNFTLKIRSTKLEDSAMYFCASSQDSDTEAFFGQGTRLTVV.

The chain uses TRBV25-1 and TRBJ1-1, with 7 bases matching TRBD1. V was pared by 6 bases and J by 4 bases, with 20 bases of the junction left unmatched. Per germline, CDR1 MGHDK and CDR2 SYGVNS. This CDR3 has 18 amino acids. Here the CDR3 DNA reads TGTGCCAGCAGGATTCCTACGACAGGGCAGATAGGGCTCACTGAAGCTTTCTTT. Residues: CASRIPTTGQIGLTEAFF.

The genes are TRBV9 and TRBJ2-7; tentative D call: TRBD2 (6 bases). Trimming removed 0 bases from V and 2 bases from J, with 9 bases in between. The CDR3 runs to 14 residues. CDR1 and CDR2 from the germline V gene are SGDLS and YYNGEE. CDR3: CASSVGGGTYEQYF. CDR3 DNA sequence: TGTGCCAGCAGCGTAGGAGGAGGGACCTACGAGCAGTACTTC.

This sequence joins TRBV30 and TRBJ2-1, with a tentative D call TRBD2 (6 bases). The CDR3 totals 13 residues. Deletions cut 8 bases from V and 6 bases from J, with 17 bases between. CDR1 is GTSNPN, CDR2 SVGIG, per germline (reference sequence). The CDR3 sequence: CALRRDPPNEQFF. CDR3 coding DNA: TGTGCCCTACGGCGGGACCCACCCAATGAGCAGTTCTTC.

This clone was seen just once. This chain connects TRBV21-1 to TRBJ2-5; the table's D call of TRBD2 was not tested on the DNA. TRBV21-1 is an annotated pseudogene. The CDR3 loop spans 22 amino acids. This CDR3 is CASSKGQGWREGGIPIVETQYF. Here the CDR3 DNA reads TGTGCCAGCAGCAAGGGACAGGGTTGGCGGGAGGGGGGGATACCAATAGTAGAGACCCAGTACTTC.

The chain uses TRBV27 and TRBJ1-2; 7 bases are shared with TRBD1. Germline V gives CDR1 MNHEY, CDR2 SMNVEV (reference sequence). The CDR3 consists of 16 residues. V trimming: 0 bases; J trimming: 4 bases; junction bases outside the gene matches: 8. In DNA form, the CDR3 reads TGTGCCAGCAGTTTATCGACAGGGCACCCCCTCTATGGCTACACCTTC. It specifies CASSLSTGHPLYGYTF.

This sequence joins TRBV5-1 and TRBJ2-1; 10 nucleotides align to TRBD2. The CDR3 is made up of 16 amino acids. V lost 3 bases to trimming and J lost 7 bases; unmatched junction nucleotides: 10. From germline, CDR1 is SGHRS and CDR2 YFSETQ. The CDR3 loop reads CASSSTAGGPENEQFF. The CDR3, as DNA: TGCGCCAGCAGCTCAACAGCGGGAGGGCCTGAAAATGAGCAGTTCTTC.

The rearrangement joins TRBV4-1 to TRBJ2-7, with D uncertain. The V end lost 1 base, the J end lost 0 bases, and 10 bases lay between the germline ends. The CDR3 loop spans 15 amino acids. Germline assignment: CDR1 MGHRA and CDR2 YSYEKL. The CDR3 here is CASSQGTYSSYEQYF. In DNA form, the CDR3 reads TGCGCCAGCAGCCAAGGCACCTACAGCTCCTACGAGCAGTACTTC.

The gene calls are TRBV4-1 and TRBJ1-1, with TRBD1 identical over 8 bases. V gave up 4 bases and J gave up 1 base; unmatched junction bases: 14. The CDR3 sequence is 18 residues long. Germline CDR1 and CDR2: MGHRA and YSYEKL. The CDR3 loop is CASSPRWRQGAENTEAFF. The CDR3 DNA is TGCGCCAGCAGCCCCCGTTGGCGGCAGGGGGCGGAGAACACTGAAGCTTTCTTT.

The rearrangement uses TRBV18 and TRBJ2-2; D is perhaps TRBD2 (6 bases). This CDR3 has 15 amino acids. V lost 1 base to trimming and J lost 4 bases, with 10 bases between them. Germline V CDR1 and CDR2: KGHSH, LQKENI. DNA of the CDR3: TGTGCCAGCTCACCACGGCGGGGTCCCACCGGGGAGCTGTTTTTT. Translation: CASSPRRGPTGELFF.

V and J are TRBV5-5 and TRBJ1-5, with 7 bases fitting TRBD1. The V segment lost 4 bases and the J segment 2 bases; nucleotides outside the gene matches: 3. The CDR3 consists of 14 residues. Germline CDR1 and CDR2: SGHKS and YYEKEE (reference sequence). DNA of the CDR3: TGTGCCAGCAGCAACACAGGGGGCAATCAGCCCCAGCATTTT. As protein: CASSNTGGNQPQHF.

The chain recombines TRBV11-3 with TRBJ1-1, with D possibly matching TRBD1 (5 bases). Per the germline V gene, CDR1 is SGHNT and CDR2 is YENEEA. Trimming shortened V by 4 bases and J by 4 bases, and 10 bases separated the two germline ends. The CDR3 runs 13 residues. The CDR3 region is CASSSAGGTEAFF. Here the CDR3 DNA reads TGTGCCAGCAGCTCCGCGGGGGGCACTGAAGCTTTCTTT.

Only one count was recorded for this clone. This chain connects TRBV28 to TRBJ1-4; 8 bases are shared with TRBD1. CDR3 length equals 14 residues. The V gene end was trimmed by 5 bases and the J gene end by 8 bases; junction bases not matched to a gene: 7. The germline V gene has CDR1 MDHEN and CDR2 SYDVKM. As DNA, the CDR3 is TGTGCCAGCAGTCCGGACAGGGTCAGCGAAAAACTGTTTTTT. It encodes CASSPDRVSEKLFF. Drawing the rest from reference TRBV28 and TRBJ1-4, the complete variable domain is DVKVTQSSRYLVKRTGEKVFLECVQDMDHENMFWYRQDPGLGLRLIYFSYDVKMKEKGDIPEGYSVSREKKERFSLILESASTNQTSMYLCASSPDRVSEKLFFGSGTQLSVL.

The rearrangement links TRBV28 to TRBJ2-7; TRBD2 aligns across 9 bases. This CDR3 is built from 15 residues. V lost 9 bases, J lost 5 bases, and 14 bases stayed unmatched. Germline-derived CDR1 and CDR2 are MDHEN and SYDVKM. For the CDR3, the DNA is TGTGCCAGTCAATCGGGGGCGGGAGGGCCACACGAGCAGTACTTC. This translates into CASQSGAGGPHEQYF.

The chain has TRBV7-8 and TRBJ2-1; 9 bases line up with TRBD2. CDR3 length equals 19 residues. V dropped 5 bases and J dropped 2; count of bases not matched to a gene: 16. From germline, CDR1 is SGHVS and CDR2 FQNEAQ. The CDR3 loop reads CASSTRVALAGAPYNEQFF. The CDR3, as DNA: TGTGCCAGCAGCACTAGAGTGGCCTTAGCGGGAGCCCCCTACAATGAGCAGTTCTTC.

The chain is built from TRBV2 and TRBJ1-2; 7 bases fit TRBD1. In germline, CDR1 is SNHLY, CDR2 FYNNEI. The CDR3 length is 14 residues. V dropped 4 bases and J dropped 3; count of bases not matched to a gene: 5. DNA for the CDR3: TGTGCCAGCAGTGGATCCGACAGGGACTATGGCTACACCTTC. This gives the protein CASSGSDRDYGYTF.

The chain couples TRBV9 to TRBJ2-7; a possible D gene is TRBD2 (5 bases). This CDR3 region has 16 residues. Germline V gene data show CDR1 as SGDLS and CDR2 as YYNGEE. V shed 4 bases and J shed 0 bases, with 17 bases lying between them. CDR3 DNA: TGTGCCAGCAGCCCTCAACATGAGGGTCTCTCCTACGAGCAGTACTTC. This codes for CASSPQHEGLSYEQYF.

This clone showed up just once. The genes are TRBV9 and TRBJ2-2; 8 nucleotides line up with TRBD2. The CDR3 spans 14 residues. The trim removed 5 bases at V and 6 bases at J, leaving 6 bases unmatched. From germline, CDR1 is SGDLS and CDR2 YYNGEE. For the CDR3, the DNA is TGTGCCAGCAGACCGGGACTAGTTTCCGGGGAGCTGTTTTTT. It specifies CASRPGLVSGELFF.

The V gene is TRBV30, the J gene TRBJ1-1; D gene ambiguous. This CDR3 has 13 amino acids. CDR1 and CDR2 (germline): GTSNPN, SVGIG (reference sequence). V lost 3 bases to trimming and J lost 1 base, with 9 bases between them. DNA of the CDR3: TGTGCCTGGAGCTTTAGCAAGAACACTGAAGCTTTCTTT. It yields the protein CAWSFSKNTEAFF.

The genes are TRBV11-2 and TRBJ1-4; D might be TRBD1 (5 bases). The CDR3 length is 15 residues. Germline CDR1 reads SGHAT; CDR2 reads FQNNGV. V lost 8 bases and J lost 0, with 13 bases in between. CDR3 DNA sequence: TGTGCCAGCCGGAGGGGAATTGCAACTAATGAAAAACTGTTTTTT. Translated: CASRRGIATNEKLFF. Full variable domain (missing parts from reference TRBV11-2 and TRBJ1-4): EAGVAQSPRYKIIEKRQSVAFWCNPISGHATLYWYQQILGQGPKLLIQFQNNGVVDDSQLPKDRFSAERLKGVDSTLKIQPAKLEDSAVYLCASRRGIATNEKLFFGSGTQLSVL.

This clone showed up just once. The chain joins TRBV11-1 to TRBJ1-1; 7 bases are a match to TRBD1. The length of the CDR3 is 13 residues. Germline V gene data show CDR1 as SGHAT and CDR2 as FQDESV (reference sequence). Trimming took 4 bases from V and 5 from J; bases not matched to a gene: 4. Written as DNA, the CDR3 is TGTGCCAGCAGCTCCGGACAGGTTACTGAAGCTTTCTTT. It encodes CASSSGQVTEAFF.